A single T cell receptor beta chain is shown here with its context. There is no known antigen for this receptor. Base-call qualities are not available, and no considerably larger clone is one nucleotide away. V and J are truncated by 3 bases and 8 bases respectively, leaving an intervening sequence of 21 bases. The CDR3 runs 15 amino acids, cysteine and phenylalanine included. The kept DNA is CDR3 alone, 45 bases in frame from the first base. The germline V gene gives CDR1 as SQVTM and CDR2 as ANQGSEA. These data come from a study of blood T cell repertoires in COVID-19 (dated by TCRdb to about 2020). With respect to the entire study: Collaborator samples came from the United States, Italy and Spain and covered acute and convalescent phases of COVID-19. The material from the prospective study consisted of cDNA or gDNA derived from T cells, B-cell-depleted T cells, or PBMCs. A de-identified subject ID, COVID-19 status, age in years and sex were almost always included in the sample metadata. Samples were obtained from the ongoing ImmuneRACE study (first 160 participants) and from over 1,000 subjects provided by 6 global collaborators. The repertoires were made available in a free public database intended to serve as a resource for research on the immune response to SARS-CoV-2. Where available, HLA class I and class II types were taken from metadata supplied by the sample provider and were not determined by assay-based typing. Deeply sampled blood TCRbeta repertoires from subjects exposed to, actively infected with, or recovered from COVID-19 were included in the dataset. Overall results and qualifications from the work: Clinical and demographic metadata were provided uncurated, with the amount varying by source and participant.

TCRbeta CDR3 regions were amplified from genomic DNA by means of the immunoSEQ Assay, a bias-controlled multiplex PCR. Regarding the original processing steps: The number of nucleated cells in each sample was estimated from the amplification of reference gene primers within the assay. To quantify the absolute abundance of each unique TCRbeta CDR3 rearrangement, sequence reads were collapsed and filtered. For each sample, productive Simpson clonality was calculated by taking the square root of Simpson's diversity index across productive rearrangements. This immuneACCESS table, as held by TCRdb, lists in-frame sequences with V and J called but not all clones. Of the missing ones, under half trace to an unresolved V gene in checked studies; the others have no known cause. V and J calls and clone size come straight from that table; D and trimming were deduced from the DNA. Recorded for this sample are about 55,000 clones; over 80% of them occurred a single time. In total, the top ten clones hold 3% to 4.5% of the sample.

In Seattle, one collaborating source enrolled patients while the infection was active and tracked those patients longitudinally over the course of disease. The collaborating institutions used their own protocols to collect whole blood in K2EDTA tubes. For TCRbeta analysis, collaborator samples were shipped as frozen whole blood, as isolated PBMCs, or as DNA extracted from either sample type. This sequence uses TRBV29-1 and TRBJ2-3; the D segment cannot be called with confidence. This receptor was identified in a man in his forties with COVID-19, enrolled during active disease. Material for sequencing was peripheral blood. The DNA sequence is as follows: TGCAGCGTTGATTTGCATTTAGACCAGACGGGTACGCAGTATTTT. Its translation is CSVDLHLDQTGTQYF.